Listed here are 22 T cell receptor beta chains from one sample, sequenced in a study of blood T cell repertoires in COVID-19. Assay used: immunoSEQ multiplex PCR; TCRdb lists only in-frame clones, some missing. The sample contains tens of thousands of clones, 79% of which appear only once. The sequenced sample consisted of peripheral blood. These receptor sequences come from a man between 60 and 75 years old with active or convalescent COVID-19.

The V gene is TRBV2, the J gene TRBJ2-6; D gene ambiguous. The germline V gene has CDR1 SNHLY and CDR2 FYNNEI. The V end lost 4 bases, the J end lost 0 bases, and 7 bases lay between the germline ends. The CDR3 runs 15 residues. The CDR3 spells CASSGDTSGANVLTF. CDR3 sequence (DNA): TGTGCCAGCAGTGGAGACACCTCTGGGGCCAACGTCCTGACTTTC.

For the CDR3, the DNA is TGTGCCAGCAGTGAAGTTATAGCTGGAGCTTTCTTT. Amino acid sequence: CASSEVIAGAFF. The chain couples TRBV2 to TRBJ1-1; D not resolved. V dropped 1 base and J dropped 10 bases, with 10 bases sitting between them. This CDR3 region has 12 residues. The germline CDR1 and CDR2 sequences are SNHLY and FYNNEI.

The chain has TRBV5-5 and TRBJ2-5; 7 bases fit TRBD2. The germline gives CDR1 SGHKS, CDR2 YYEKEE (reference sequence). The CDR3 contains 14 residues. V lost 3 bases to trimming and J lost 5 bases; unmatched junction nucleotides: 7. CDR3 in amino acids: CASSSRDYSETQYF. The CDR3 DNA is TGTGCCAGCAGCTCCCGGGACTACTCGGAGACCCAGTACTTC. The full variable domain, with the rest looked up from reference TRBV5-5 and TRBJ2-5, is DAGVTQSPTHLIKTRGQQVTLRCSPISGHKSVSWYQQVLGQGPQFIFQYYEKEERGRGNFPDRFSARQFPNYSSELNVNALLLGDSALYLCASSSRDYSETQYFGPGTRLLVL.

The V call is TRBV5-4, the J call TRBJ2-3; 11 bases line up with TRBD2. In germline, CDR1 is SGHNT, CDR2 YYREEE (reference sequence). The CDR3 totals 16 residues. V shed 2 bases, J shed 4 bases, and the junction held 6 bases outside the gene matches. CDR3 protein: CASSLYLAGGSDTQYF. The CDR3, as DNA: TGTGCCAGCAGCTTATACCTAGCGGGGGGTTCAGATACGCAGTATTTT.

The V gene is TRBV6-5, the J gene TRBJ2-7, with D perhaps TRBD1 (6 bases). The germline gives CDR1 MNHEY, CDR2 SVGAGI. V gave up 2 bases and J gave up 0 bases, with 11 bases separating them. The CDR3 consists of 15 residues. CDR3 amino acids: CASSYSRGTSYEQYF. Written as DNA, the CDR3 is TGTGCCAGCAGTTACAGCAGGGGCACCTCCTACGAGCAGTACTTC.

The rearrangement joins TRBV5-3 to TRBJ1-4, with 7 positions matching TRBD1. TRBV5-3 qualifies as an ORF whose function is uncertain. The V and J ends lost 3 bases and 4 bases, in that order; junction bases with no gene match: 3. The CDR3 has 14 residues. CDR3 sequence (DNA): TGTGCCAGAAGCTCCCGGGACAGTAATGAAAAACTGTTTTTT. Its translation is CARSSRDSNEKLFF.

The CDR3 sequence is CASSPQKEGGTEAFF. The CDR3 DNA is TGTGCCAGCAGCCCACAAAAGGAGGGGGGGACTGAAGCTTTCTTT. The J gene is TRBJ1-1, the V gene TRBV9; a weak D match, TRBD1 (6 bases). V was cut by 4 bases and J by 5 bases, with 18 bases left in between. CDR3 length equals 15 residues. Per the germline V gene, CDR1 is SGDLS and CDR2 is YYNGEE.

The chain uses TRBV6-5 and TRBJ2-1; D is possibly TRBD2 (5 bases). Germline V gene data show CDR1 as MNHEY and CDR2 as SVGAGI. The CDR3 is 14 residues long. The V and J ends lost 0 bases and 7 bases respectively, with 10 bases between them. CDR3 sequence (DNA): TGTGCCAGCAGTTACTCCGGACTCGGGAATGAGCAGTTCTTC. Translation gives CASSYSGLGNEQFF.

V usage is TRBV7-9 and J usage is TRBJ2-1, with a possible D match to TRBD1 (6 bases). The germline CDR1 and CDR2 sequences are SEHNR and FQNEAQ (reference sequence). V was clipped by 0 bases and J by 6 bases, with 6 bases between them. There are 13 residues in the CDR3. This CDR3 is CASSLAGGNEQFF. The CDR3 DNA follows: TGTGCCAGCAGCTTAGCAGGGGGCAATGAGCAGTTCTTC.

CDR3 region: CASSSSGVTYNEQFF. The CDR3 coding sequence is TGCGCCAGCAGCTCTAGCGGGGTTACCTACAATGAGCAGTTCTTC. V usage is TRBV5-1 and J usage is TRBJ2-1; 9 bases are shared with TRBD2. Trimming took 3 bases from V and 2 from J; bases not matched to a gene: 3. This CDR3 contains 15 residues. The germline V gene has CDR1 SGHRS and CDR2 YFSETQ.

Note on this clone: Other DNA sequences in this specimen translate into the identical CDR3. This sequence joins TRBV13 and TRBJ2-4; TRBD2 might be the D (6 bases). The V gene's germline CDR1 is PRHDT and CDR2 FYEKMQ (reference sequence). V was trimmed by 5 bases and J by 0 bases, leaving 14 bases between them. The CDR3 runs 16 residues. The DNA for the CDR3 is TGTGCCAGCAGCCTCGGGGGTGCCTTAGCCAAAAACATTCAGTACTTC. Protein sequence: CASSLGGALAKNIQYF.

The rearrangement joins TRBV19 to TRBJ2-3, with D unresolved. V lost 6 bases and J lost 2, with 6 bases in between. The CDR3 totals 12 residues. Per the germline V gene, CDR1 is LNHDA and CDR2 is SQIVND (reference sequence). The DNA of the CDR3 is TGTGCCAGTAGCGCTACCACAGATACGCAGTATTTT. Translation: CASSATTDTQYF.

J is TRBJ2-3 and V is TRBV5-4; 7 nucleotides line up with TRBD1. CDR3 length: 15 residues. V shed 0 bases and J 4 bases; nucleotides not matched to a gene: 5. Per the germline V gene, CDR1 is SGHNT and CDR2 is YYREEE (reference sequence). As DNA, the CDR3 is TGTGCCAGCAGCTTGGACAGCCAGGGGGCAGATACGCAGTATTTT. It encodes CASSLDSQGADTQYF.

This clone was counted a few times. J is TRBJ1-2 and V is TRBV28, with 7 bases lining up with TRBD1. The CDR3 extends over 13 amino acids. The V and J ends lost 8 bases and 7 bases, in that order; junction bases with no gene match: 10. Germline V CDR1 and CDR2: MDHEN, SYDVKM. The CDR3 sequence: CASAIYRGGGYTF. The CDR3 DNA follows: TGTGCCAGCGCAATCTACAGGGGCGGTGGCTACACCTTC.

V gene TRBV28 combines with J gene TRBJ1-5, with D unresolved. Germline assignment: CDR1 MDHEN and CDR2 SYDVKM. This CDR3 is 14 amino acids long. V was cut by 3 bases and J by 5 bases, with 11 bases left in between. The CDR3 is CASSFGGDYQPQHF. The CDR3 DNA sequence: TGTGCCAGCAGTTTTGGAGGCGATTATCAGCCCCAGCATTTT. Drawing the rest from reference TRBV28 and TRBJ1-5, the complete variable domain is DVKVTQSSRYLVKRTGEKVFLECVQDMDHENMFWYRQDPGLGLRLIYFSYDVKMKEKGDIPEGYSVSREKKERFSLILESASTNQTSMYLCASSFGGDYQPQHFGDGTRLSIL.

CDR3 sequence (DNA): TGTGCCAGCACCATGGGACAGAGCCACTATGGCTACACCTTC. Its protein is CASTMGQSHYGYTF. The chain has TRBV6-5 and TRBJ1-2; 7 bases line up with TRBD1. V shed 7 bases and J 3 bases; nucleotides not matched to a gene: 8. Germline V lookup: CDR1 MNHEY, CDR2 SVGAGI. The CDR3 consists of 14 residues.

In this sample, this clone turned up a few times. The chain recombines TRBV28 with TRBJ1-5; D remains ambiguous. The CDR3 totals 15 residues. Germline CDR1 and CDR2: MDHEN and SYDVKM. V was clipped by 5 bases and J by 3 bases, with 14 bases between them. The CDR3 loop reads CASSGKDYFNQPQHF. In nucleotides, the CDR3 is TGTGCCAGCAGTGGTAAAGATTACTTCAATCAGCCCCAGCATTTT.

The chain carries TRBV11-2 and TRBJ1-1, with a weak D call TRBD1 (6 bases). CDR1 is SGHAT and CDR2 is FQNNGV in the germline V gene. Trimming stripped 6 bases from V and 1 base from J, with 15 bases between. This CDR3 contains 15 residues. This chain's CDR3 is CASSAEGHRNTEAFF. In DNA, the CDR3 is TGTGCCAGCAGTGCAGAGGGACACCGGAACACTGAAGCTTTCTTT.

J is TRBJ2-7 and V is TRBV3-1 (or the pseudogene TRBV3-2); D gene unclear. V was shortened by 4 bases and J by 2 bases, with 12 bases between the two germline ends. There are 14 residues in the CDR3. The germline V gene has CDR1 LGHDT and CDR2 YNNKEL (reference sequence). In nucleotides, the CDR3 is TGTGCCAGCAGCCTCGTTATTCGGGCCTACGAGCAGTACTTC. Its translation: CASSLVIRAYEQYF.

This sequence joins TRBV14 and TRBJ1-6; the D gene is possibly TRBD1 (6 bases). The ends were cut back, 0 bases at V and 4 bases at J, with 7 bases in the middle. CDR1 and CDR2 from the germline V gene are SGHDN and FVKESK. This CDR3 region has 15 residues. CDR3 in amino acids: CASSQDGTYNSPLHF. CDR3 in DNA: TGTGCCAGCAGCCAAGATGGGACATATAATTCACCCCTCCACTTT.

The rearrangement links TRBV14 to TRBJ2-3, with TRBD2 matching over 9 bases. Trimming took 8 bases from V and 7 from J; bases not matched to a gene: 7. The CDR3 contains 13 residues. CDR1 is SGHDN, CDR2 FVKESK, per germline. The CDR3 region has the DNA TGTGCCAGCTGTAGCGGGGGTTCGAATACGCAGTATTTT. Its translation: CASCSGGSNTQYF.

V is TRBV4-1 and J is TRBJ2-5; 9 bases match TRBD2. CDR3 length: 16 amino acids. With 4 bases clipped from V and 2 bases from J, the junction kept 8 bases outside the gene matches. Germline assignment: CDR1 MGHRA and CDR2 YSYEKL. For the CDR3, the DNA is TGCGCCAGCAGCCTCCCTGGTAGCGGGGGACAAGAGACCCAGTACTTC. Protein sequence: CASSLPGSGGQETQYF.